This entry lists 10 T cell receptor beta chains sequenced from one sample in a study of spatial heterogeneity in lung cancer. Study-wide results and caveats: The number of expanded tumor alpha and beta chains correlated with mutation number.

These TCRs are of unknown antigen specificity. TCRdb processed the 5' RACE reads anew with MiXCR; each CDR3 protein has one entry. The repertoire holds 20,000 or so distinct CDR3 sequences, around 8.1% seen once, with 20% to 25% in the top ten. Sample time point: sample taken at primary tumor resection. Sequenced material: lung tumor tissue, taken at surgery. The receptors shown here come from a male donor with early-stage non-small cell lung cancer.

The chain is built from TRBV6-4 and TRBJ2-3, with 10 positions matching TRBD1. CDR3 length: 15 residues. V dropped 6 bases and J dropped 1; count of bases not matched to a gene: 4. Germline CDR1 MRHNA, CDR2 SNTAGT. The CDR3 region has the DNA TGTGCCAGCAGCGCAGGACAGGGGGGCACAGATACGCAGTATTTT. Its translation: CASSAGQGGTDTQYF.

This clonotype was counted between two and nine times. The V call is TRBV30, the J call TRBJ1-4; the D is unclear. The CDR3 sequence is 15 residues long. The V end was cut by 4 bases, the J end by 3 bases, with 15 bases between. From germline, CDR1 is GTSNPN and CDR2 SVGIG (reference sequence). The CDR3 reads CAWKRVLGANEKLFF. CDR3 nucleotide sequence: TGTGCCTGGAAGAGGGTCCTTGGGGCTAATGAAAAACTGTTTTTT.

The chain combines TRBV12-3 or TRBV12-4 with TRBJ2-7; D is possibly TRBD2 (5 bases). Trimming removed 7 bases from V and 3 bases from J, with 16 bases in between. This CDR3 is built from 14 residues. CDR3 loop: CASTPREQFYEQYF. DNA of the CDR3: TGTGCCAGCACCCCTCGGGAACAGTTCTACGAGCAGTACTTC.

By share, this clonotype ranks as medium-sized. The chain recombines TRBV6-5 with TRBJ1-5; the D gene is possibly TRBD1 (5 bases). This CDR3 has 13 amino acids. The V end was cut by 8 bases, the J end by 2 bases, with 10 bases between. The V gene's germline CDR1 is MNHEY and CDR2 SVGAGI. CDR3 DNA: TGTGCCAGCGGATGGGGGGGCAATCAGCCCCAGCATTTT. Protein: CASGWGGNQPQHF.

The CDR3 DNA sequence: TGCGCCAGCAGCTTGGTGCGGGGGATAGAGACCCAGTACTTC. It is translated as CASSLVRGIETQYF. The chain recombines TRBV5-1 with TRBJ2-5; 7 nucleotides match TRBD2. The trim removed 0 bases at V and 4 bases at J, leaving 3 bases unmatched. CDR1 SGHRS and CDR2 YFSETQ come from the germline V gene. The CDR3 is made up of 14 amino acids.

The genes are TRBV5-4 and TRBJ1-2, with 8 nucleotides matching TRBD1. The J segment lost 4 bases and the V segment lost 4 bases, leaving 3 bases of the junction unmatched. CDR3 length: 13 amino acids. Germline lookup yields CDR1 SGHNT and CDR2 YYREEE (reference sequence). In DNA form, the CDR3 reads TGTGCCAGCAGCCAGGACAGGGTCTATGGCTACACCTTC. Its translation: CASSQDRVYGYTF.

Remarks on this clonotype: A read error is possible here, since a much larger clone lies one base away. The rearrangement joins TRBV12-3 or TRBV12-4 to TRBJ2-7; 7 bases agree with TRBD1. The length of the CDR3 is 13 residues. Here the CDR3 reads CASRPGGSYGQYF. The CDR3 DNA sequence: TGTGCCAGCAGACCAGGGGGTTCCTACGGGCAGTACTTC.

About this clonotype: Relative to the germline gene, one junction end is altered; a read error may explain this. This chain links TRBV5-4 with TRBJ1-2; D is perhaps TRBD1 (6 bases). The CDR3 is made up of 14 amino acids. Germline V gene lookup returns CDR1 SGHNT and CDR2 YYREEE (reference sequence). CDR3 DNA sequence: TGTGCCGGCAGCTGGAAACAGGGTCTCTATGGCTACACCTTC. It encodes CAGSWKQGLYGYTF.

The chain is built from TRBV18 and TRBJ2-3; D possibly matches TRBD1 or TRBD2 (5 bases each). The germline V and J ends were trimmed by 5 bases and 1 base, with 13 bases remaining between them. The CDR3 loop spans 15 amino acids. Germline V CDR1 and CDR2: KGHSH, LQKENI. CDR3 in DNA: TGTGCCAGCTCAGGCCTGAGAGGGGGCACAGATACGCAGTATTTT. Protein sequence: CASSGLRGGTDTQYF.

This clonotype appeared many times. This sequence joins TRBV20-1 and TRBJ2-1, with TRBD2 matching 11 bases. The CDR3 runs to 14 residues. V lost 5 bases, J lost 8 bases, and 8 bases stayed unmatched. CDR1 DFQATT and CDR2 SNEGSKA come from the germline V gene (reference sequence). The CDR3, as DNA: TGCAGTGCTTCACGACCGGGACTAGCGGATGAGCAGTTCTTC. Amino acid sequence: CSASRPGLADEQFF.